One sample yielded the 7 T cell receptor beta chains listed below, sequenced in a study of long-term antiretroviral therapy in people with HIV. It was version v3.0 of the immunoSEQ assay that was run at survey level. Profiled with immunoSEQ multiplex PCR; TCRdb holds only in-frame clones, not every one. Of around 20,000 clones detected, more than 80% appear once; the ten largest clones hold about 4.5%. The sequences come from unsorted PBMCs, collected almost 6 years after starting antiretroviral therapy. The source of these receptors is a man aged 25 to 40 with HIV.

CDR3 in amino acids: CASSFVNRATDTQYF. The CDR3 nucleotides are TGTGCCAGCAGTTTTGTAAACCGGGCCACAGATACGCAGTATTTT. The chain carries TRBV28 and TRBJ2-3; no clear D. CDR1 is MDHEN and CDR2 is SYDVKM in the germline V gene. CDR3 length: 15 amino acids. Trimming shortened V by 3 bases and J by 2 bases, and 12 bases separated the two germline ends.

The genes are TRBV28 and TRBJ2-5; maybe TRBD1 (6 bases). Germline V gene lookup returns CDR1 MDHEN and CDR2 SYDVKM. The CDR3 runs 14 residues. Trimming stripped 5 bases from V and 7 bases from J, with 17 bases between. The CDR3, as DNA: TGTGCCAGCAGTACAGCACACTCCAGGGGGACCCAGTACTTC. This gives the protein CASSTAHSRGTQYF.

This chain links TRBV7-3 with TRBJ1-1, with 9 bases matching TRBD1. The CDR3 contains 15 residues. Germline V gene data show CDR1 as SGHTA and CDR2 as FQGTGA. The ends lost 1 base at V and 1 base at J; junction bases unmatched: 1. As DNA, the CDR3 is TGTGCCAGCAGCTTAATGGGACAGGGGAACACTGAAGCTTTCTTT. Residues: CASSLMGQGNTEAFF.

The chain carries TRBV18 and TRBJ2-7; TRBD1 matches 7 bases. V lost 2 bases to trimming and J lost 0 bases; unmatched junction nucleotides: 4. CDR1 and CDR2 from the germline V gene are KGHSH and LQKENI. CDR3 length: 15 amino acids. CDR3 sequence reads: CASSPGQVNSYEQYF. CDR3 nucleotide sequence: TGTGCCAGCTCACCAGGACAGGTTAACTCCTACGAGCAGTACTTC.

The V and J genes are TRBV2 and TRBJ2-2; D is perhaps TRBD1 or TRBD2 (5 bases each). Germline V gives CDR1 SNHLY, CDR2 FYNNEI. CDR3 length: 16 residues. Trimming stripped 6 bases from V and 5 bases from J, with 19 bases between. CDR3 amino acids: CASRGDLPRSTGELFF. The CDR3 DNA reads as TGTGCCAGCAGGGGGGACCTCCCGAGAAGTACCGGGGAGCTGTTTTTT.

J is TRBJ1-2 and V is TRBV29-1; D remains unclear. Germline lookup yields CDR1 SQVTM and CDR2 ANQGSEA. This CDR3 region has 11 residues. The V end was cut by 2 bases, the J end by 3 bases, with 4 bases between. The CDR3 region has the DNA TGCAGCGTTGAAAGGGACTATGGCTACACCTTC. Protein product: CSVERDYGYTF.

The rearrangement links TRBV4-3 to TRBJ2-3; D is possibly TRBD2 (5 bases). CDR3 length equals 17 residues. V lost 0 bases and J 2 bases, leaving 15 bases between the germline ends. CDR1 is LGHNA and CDR2 is YSLEER in the germline V gene. Here the CDR3 reads CASSQDVERRNTDTQYF. Written as DNA, the CDR3 is TGCGCCAGCAGCCAAGATGTGGAGCGGCGAAACACAGATACGCAGTATTTT.